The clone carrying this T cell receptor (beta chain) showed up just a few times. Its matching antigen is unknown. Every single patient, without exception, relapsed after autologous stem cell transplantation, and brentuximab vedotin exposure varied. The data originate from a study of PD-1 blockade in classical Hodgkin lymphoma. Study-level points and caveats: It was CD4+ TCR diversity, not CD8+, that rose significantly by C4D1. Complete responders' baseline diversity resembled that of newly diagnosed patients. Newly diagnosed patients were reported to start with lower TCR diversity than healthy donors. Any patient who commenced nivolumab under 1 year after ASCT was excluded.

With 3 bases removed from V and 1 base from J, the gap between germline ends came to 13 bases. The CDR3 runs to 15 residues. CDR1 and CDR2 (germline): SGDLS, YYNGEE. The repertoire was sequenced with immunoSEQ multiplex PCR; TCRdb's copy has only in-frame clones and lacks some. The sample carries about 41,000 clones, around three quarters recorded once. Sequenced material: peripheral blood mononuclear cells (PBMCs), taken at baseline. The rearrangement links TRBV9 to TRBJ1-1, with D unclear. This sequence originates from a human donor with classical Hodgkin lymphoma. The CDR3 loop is CASSEGTLGNTEAFF. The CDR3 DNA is TGTGCCAGCAGCGAAGGTACCCTGGGGAACACTGAAGCTTTCTTT.